The 14 T cell receptor beta chains reported below all come from one sample, sequenced in a study of siplizumab effects on memory and regulatory T cells. The repertoire was sequenced with immunoSEQ multiplex PCR; TCRdb's copy has only in-frame clones and lacks some. The sample consists of about 100,000 clones, roughly 94% of them appearing once. The specimen sequenced was non-Treg CD4+ T cells sorted from blood. These receptors were collected from a human donor in good health.

The chain carries TRBV28 and TRBJ2-7, with a tentative D call TRBD1 (5 bases). Germline CDR1 reads MDHEN; CDR2 reads SYDVKM. The CDR3 runs 12 residues. Trimming shortened V by 4 bases and J by 1 base, and 5 bases separated the two germline ends. For the CDR3, the DNA is TGTGCCAGCAGTTCAGGGTCCTACGAGCAGTACTTC. Its protein is CASSSGSYEQYF.

The rearrangement joins TRBV28 to TRBJ1-2; 9 bases are shared with TRBD1. With V trimmed by 6 bases and J by 1 base, 15 bases remained unmatched. There are 18 residues in the CDR3. Germline V gene sequence: CDR1 MDHEN, CDR2 SYDVKM. The CDR3 sequence: CASRPIPPRTGDNYGYTF. CDR3 nucleotides: TGTGCCAGCAGACCCATCCCCCCGAGGACAGGGGATAACTATGGCTACACCTTC.

This chain joins TRBV4-1 and TRBJ2-4, with 7 bases aligning to TRBD2. Germline V gene data show CDR1 as MGHRA and CDR2 as YSYEKL. The CDR3 runs 17 residues. V shed 1 base and J 3 bases; nucleotides not matched to a gene: 9. CDR3 residues: CASSQGGAGSVKNIQYF. For the CDR3, the DNA is TGCGCCAGCAGCCAAGGGGGAGCGGGGAGTGTCAAAAACATTCAGTACTTC.

The rearrangement links TRBV28 to TRBJ2-3, with no clear D. The CDR3 is 15 amino acids. Germline CDR1 reads MDHEN; CDR2 reads SYDVKM. V was trimmed by 2 bases and J by 3 bases, leaving 12 bases between them. The CDR3 protein is CASSLVVRRTDTQYF. DNA of the CDR3: TGTGCCAGCAGTTTAGTCGTCAGGCGGACAGATACGCAGTATTTT.

The chain couples TRBV29-1 to TRBJ2-2, with 8 bases lining up with TRBD2. Germline V CDR1 and CDR2: SQVTM, ANQGSEA. CDR3 length: 14 amino acids. Trimming took 4 bases from V and 7 from J; bases not matched to a gene: 8. CDR3 protein: CSVVAGRVGGELFF. As DNA, the CDR3 is TGCAGCGTTGTAGCCGGGAGGGTTGGCGGGGAGCTGTTTTTT.

CDR3 protein: CASSLGVWTEAFF. The CDR3 DNA reads as TGTGCCAGCAGTTTGGGGGTTTGGACTGAAGCTTTCTTT. The gene calls are TRBV27 and TRBJ1-1, with D maybe TRBD1 (5 bases). CDR3 length equals 13 residues. Between the trimmed V and J ends, which lost 3 bases and 5 bases, there was a span of 10 bases. Germline loops: CDR1 MNHEY, CDR2 SMNVEV (reference sequence).

The chain combines TRBV30 with TRBJ1-2; tentatively, D is TRBD1 (5 bases). Germline assignment: CDR1 GTSNPN and CDR2 SVGIG (reference sequence). Deletions cut 5 bases from V and 5 bases from J, with 18 bases between. CDR3 length equals 14 residues. CDR3 in DNA: TGTGCCTGGTCTGGGGGGGTCAGACAGTATGGCTACACCTTC. Translation: CAWSGGVRQYGYTF.

V gene TRBV28 combines with J gene TRBJ1-5; TRBD1 aligns across 12 bases. CDR1 and CDR2 (germline): MDHEN, SYDVKM. The CDR3 sequence is 17 residues long. V was pared by 6 bases and J by 9 bases, with 15 bases of the junction left unmatched. The CDR3 protein is CASRTGTGGGIFWPQHF. The CDR3 region has the DNA TGTGCCAGCAGGACCGGGACAGGGGGCGGTATATTTTGGCCCCAGCATTTT. Full variable domain (outside the CDR3, taken from reference TRBV28 and TRBJ1-5): DVKVTQSSRYLVKRTGEKVFLECVQDMDHENMFWYRQDPGLGLRLIYFSYDVKMKEKGDIPEGYSVSREKKERFSLILESASTNQTSMYLCASRTGTGGGIFWPQHFGDGTRLSIL.

This sequence joins TRBV2 and TRBJ2-1; D is unclear. This CDR3 is 15 amino acids long. The germline V gene has CDR1 SNHLY and CDR2 FYNNEI. V lost 7 bases to trimming and J lost 6 bases, with 19 bases between them. The CDR3 coding sequence is TGTGCCAGCACGCCCCAGTTGTTAAATTCCAATGAGCAGTTCTTC. Its translation: CASTPQLLNSNEQFF.

This clone was counted a few times. This chain joins TRBV5-1 and TRBJ2-5; 9 bases are shared with TRBD1. Trimming took 4 bases from V and 0 from J; bases not matched to a gene: 7. CDR1 is SGHRS, CDR2 YFSETQ, per germline. The CDR3 consists of 16 residues. CDR3 nucleotides: TGCGCCAGCAGCCCCGGACAGGGGACGTACCAAGAGACCCAGTACTTC. Amino acid sequence: CASSPGQGTYQETQYF.

The V call is TRBV9, the J call TRBJ2-3; D uncertain. V was trimmed by 1 base and J by 2 bases, leaving 8 bases between them. From germline, CDR1 is SGDLS and CDR2 YYNGEE. This CDR3 has 14 residues. In DNA form, the CDR3 reads TGTGCCAGCAGCGTATACCAGTCCACAGATACGCAGTATTTT. Protein product: CASSVYQSTDTQYF.

The J gene is TRBJ2-2, the V gene TRBV19; possible D gene TRBD2, 6 bases. Germline CDR1 and CDR2: LNHDA and SQIVND (reference sequence). The CDR3 loop spans 13 amino acids. In DNA form, the CDR3 reads TGTGCGATCGGGACTTTCGGCACCGGGGAGCTGTTTTTT. This encodes CAIGTFGTGELFF.

The rearrangement links TRBV14 to TRBJ2-5, with 7 bases aligning to TRBD1. CDR1 is SGHDN and CDR2 is FVKESK in the germline V gene. The CDR3 is 16 amino acids. The J segment lost 1 base and the V segment lost 0 bases, leaving 5 bases of the junction unmatched. CDR3 region: CASSQEGGRSQETQYF. DNA for the CDR3: TGTGCCAGCAGCCAAGAAGGGGGCAGATCCCAAGAGACCCAGTACTTC.

The rearrangement joins TRBV7-2 to TRBJ2-7; TRBD2 agrees at 12 bases. Germline CDR1 and CDR2: SGHTA and FQGNSA. This CDR3 contains 18 residues. The V segment lost 2 bases and the J segment 6 bases; nucleotides outside the gene matches: 14. CDR3 in amino acids: CASSLRARWLAGGLEQYF. DNA for the CDR3: TGTGCCAGCAGCTTAAGGGCGAGGTGGCTAGCGGGGGGGCTCGAGCAGTACTTC.